Described below is a single T cell receptor beta chain sequence and its context. There is no known antigen for this receptor. Base qualities are not provided; no much larger clone lies one nucleotide away. Other nucleotide sequences from this sample produce the same CDR3. Donors were healthy HIV-negative adults with no recently reported acute infections or vaccinations. All donors were Caucasian adults living in Nashville, Tennessee, USA. CD4+ T cells were enriched by magnetic negative selection, after which naive cells were positively selected on CD45RA and the negative fraction was taken as the memory subset. After blood collection by leukapheresis, PBMCs were isolated using Ficoll-Histopaque density gradient centrifugation and then cryopreserved in the vapor phase of liquid nitrogen. Analytical flow cytometry was used to check the purity and quantity of every magnetically sorted T cell population. Genomic DNA was isolated from each sorted fraction and quantified by UV absorbance on a Nanodrop 2000c.

Using the deep immunoSEQ assay, TCR CDR3 regions were amplified from genomic DNA by multiplex PCR. Extracted genomic DNA from each cell subset was distributed evenly across all wells of several immunoSEQ 96-well plates, and each plate was treated as a replicate. Each replicate PCR for sorted subsets received about 180 ng genomic DNA, equal to about 30,000 T cell genomes. Purified libraries were measured with a Qubit 3.0 fluorometer, size-checked on a Bioanalyzer 2100, and measured again with the KAPA Library Quantification kit. A separate single-read 150-cycle Illumina NextSeq 550 flow cell was used to sequence each immunoSEQ 96-well plate. The authors processed their data as follows. Because only junctional sequences without quality scores were contained in the immunoSEQ output, filtering matching that applied to full-length reads could not be performed. To assign V/J genes and CDR3, sequences were annotated using PyIR, a Python wrapper for IgBLAST v1.9, with IMGT germline references. Any read was removed if the V/J assignment was weak (E-value above 1e-6), the CDR3 was missing, or the read contained stop codons, out-of-frame junctions, or ambiguous translated residues. A V3J clonotype was defined by an identical inferred V gene, J gene, and CDR3 amino acid sequence. Percentage overlap between repertoires was computed as shared unique clonotypes divided by the size of the smaller repertoire. Richness of each repertoire was evaluated using RTK rarefaction, the Chao1 estimator, and Recon v2.1 estimates of unobserved clonotypes. For all TCRbeta clonotypes obtained by the gDNA method from four donors, generation probabilities were computed with OLGA. TCRdb holds this immuneACCESS table with in-frame rearrangements only. Some clones are missing; in checked studies, unresolved V genes explain under half, and the rest has no known cause. V and J calls and clone size are as listed in that table; D and trimming were resolved from the DNA. Counted in this sample were about 770,000 clones; roughly 72% of them appeared once. The ten most abundant clones make up under 2% of the sample.

The sample comes from a study of shared clonotypes between healthy human individuals (dated by TCRdb to 2020 to 2021). Regarding the research as a whole: The cohort comprised a couple of women and a few men aged 18 to 49 years. Per donor, three plates each were used for CD4 naive and CD4 memory, two for CD8 naive, and one for CD8 memory. To estimate repertoire size and how much clonotypes are shared between individuals, the study performed deep sequencing of blood TCR repertoires from a handful of healthy adults. Different laboratories and diverse techniques were used to prepare libraries and sequence TCR repertoires, to increase sequencing depth and limit assay-specific biases. Per donor, leukapheresis produced somewhere between about 0.8 and 9.5 billion PBMCs.

The CDR1 and CDR2 encoded by the germline V gene are SGHRS and YFSETQ. V drops 0 bases and J drops 1 base, leaving 7 bases in between. The CDR3, from cysteine to phenylalanine, totals 15 residues. The CDR3 DNA has 45 bases and is translated from base 1. What the research found in general, with its limitations: Because the study included a small number of donors, the genetic and exposure-history diversity represented was limited. Approximately 5% of naive CD4, approximately 3.7% of naive CD8, about 2.4% of memory CD4, and about 0.4% of memory CD8 clonotypes were shared across four donors. Higher generation probabilities were observed for clonotypes shared by all four sorted-subset donors than for non-shared clonotypes. Pairwise subsampling indicated that sequencing depth was expected to affect the degree of clonotype sharing among donors. Larger estimated clonotype richness was generally found for naive subsets than for memory subsets. Only blood was sampled, and tissue TCR repertoires likely differ from those in blood. Even with the large sequencing depth, rarefaction of the sorted-subset datasets indicated that sequencing was incomplete.

The sequence joins TRBV5-1 to TRBJ2-2; the D call is possibly TRBD1 or TRBD2, each sharing 5 bases. The sequenced sample was memory CD4+ T cells sorted from blood. The label giving this sample's cell subset or site can be read as: CD45RA-negative fraction. The sequence was obtained from a woman in her twenties or thirties in good health. The DNA reads as follows: TGCGCCAGCAGCTTGGAGGGGAGGAACACCGGGGAGCTGTTTTTT. The encoded protein is CASSLEGRNTGELFF.